The T cell receptor (beta chain) under discussion was sequenced for a study of blood T cell repertoires in COVID-19. In germline, CDR1 is SGHRS, CDR2 YFSETQ. The CDR3 consists of 13 residues. V lost 7 bases, J lost 4 bases, and 6 bases stayed unmatched. Using immunoSEQ multiplex PCR, the repertoire was profiled, and TCRdb retains in-frame clones only, with some absent. Here the sample spans hundreds of thousands of clones, about 90% being singletons. V and J are TRBV5-1 and TRBJ2-7, with 9 bases matching TRBD2. The origin of this receptor is a woman in her forties who had recovered from COVID-19. What was sequenced was peripheral blood. The CDR3 DNA follows: TGCGCCAGCGGGGCTAGCGGGGTTTACGAGCAGTACTTC. As protein: CASGASGVYEQYF.